The subject of this entry is one T cell receptor (beta chain). Its target is unknown. This entry belongs to a study of vaccination and CD4 T cells after COVID-19. The sample's treatment: approximately 9-day PBMC culture with coronavirus spike peptide pools or control peptides (ViraFEST assay). With peptide pools, ViraFEST first expanded antigen-specific T cells and afterwards sequenced their TCRs. The Oncomine TCR Beta short-read assay sequenced DNA from cultured CD4+ T cells. In TCRdb, the PCR reads were re-called with MiXCR into one record per CDR3 protein. Seen here are about 14,000 distinct CDR3 sequences, under 75% observed once, and the top ten hold around 6.2%. This TCR was sampled from a human donor who had recovered from COVID-19. What was sequenced was CD4+ T cells from blood, cultured in vitro.

In DNA form, the CDR3 reads TGTGCCACCAGCAGAGATAGTTGGGACAGGGCATATGGCTACACCTTC. Translation: CATSRDSWDRAYGYTF. The chain joins TRBV15 to TRBJ1-2, with 9 bases matching TRBD1. This CDR3 spans 16 amino acids. V lost 0 bases, J lost 5 bases, and 7 bases stayed unmatched. CDR1 and CDR2 (germline): LNHNV, YYDKDF (reference sequence).